The present T cell receptor (beta chain) was sequenced within a study of blood T cell repertoires in COVID-19. Study background: Sites across the United States, Italy and Spain contributed samples from acute and convalescent COVID-19. PBMCs, B-cell-depleted T cells, or T cells provided the cDNA or gDNA that made up the material.

As handled by the study authors: Estimates of nucleated cell counts were drawn from the amplification of reference gene primers. The protocol was immunoSEQ multiplex PCR, while the TCRdb copy is restricted to in-frame clones and leaves out a portion. D and trimming come from the DNA, and the V and J calls and clone size come from that table. The profile shows about 100,000 clones, 70% to 90% of them singletons. Germline V lookup: CDR1 MNHEY, CDR2 SVGEGT. CDR3 length equals 16 residues. The V segment lost 5 bases and the J segment 7 bases; nucleotides outside the gene matches: 12. The TCR comes from a human donor in a cohort sampled during active COVID-19. The rearrangement links TRBV6-2 or TRBV6-3 to TRBJ1-5; the match to TRBD1 covers 9 bases. Sequencing was performed on peripheral blood. As DNA, the CDR3 is TGTGCCAGCAGTCGTCCCGGGACAGGGTCCCACCAGCCCCAGCATTTT. Its protein is CASSRPGTGSHQPQHF.